This T cell receptor (beta chain) was sequenced during a study of T cell repertoires in cytomegalovirus infection. In the study overall: HLA-B-restricted CMV epitopes that are well studied, plus recently identified HLA-C-restricted ones, were used by the study. Indicated by public TCR beta signatures were CMV infection and matching HLA type.

On this clonotype: What it binds is unknown.

This CDR3 region has 16 residues. Trimming took 5 bases from V and 1 from J; bases not matched to a gene: 5. Germline CDR1 and CDR2: MNHEY and SMNVEV (reference sequence). Each CDR3 protein gets one entry after TCRdb re-called the reads with MiXCR. Of more than 250,000 distinct CDR3 sequences detected, just under 25% appear once; the ten largest clones hold about an eighth. The gene calls are TRBV27 and TRBJ2-2; 9 nucleotides align to TRBD1. The material sequenced was cultured PBMCs, taken from culture after CMV antigen stimulation. The receptor comes from a human donor in good health (CMV status not recorded). Some clones in this sample may be carry-over from other donors' samples. DNA of the CDR3: TGTGCCAGCAGTACACCGGGACAGGGGAACACCGGGGAGCTGTTTTTT. This sequence encodes CASSTPGQGNTGELFF.